This T cell receptor beta chain was captured by sequencing in a study of regulatory dendritic cells for organ transplantation. Study-level findings and limits: Naive T cells showed high diversity, memory cells less, memory CD8+ least. Mature dendritic cells appeared to drive more memory CD8+ clonal expansion than regulatory ones.

The CDR3 is 15 amino acids. Germline V gene data show CDR1 as SEHNR and CDR2 as FQNEAQ (reference sequence). Trimming removed 5 bases at V and 2 bases at J, with 16 bases between. Sequenced by immunoSEQ multiplex PCR; TCRdb stores in-frame clones only, minus some. Of under 35,000 clones in the sample, roughly 84% were seen once. Points on this clone: The target antigen is unknown.

This rearrangement joins TRBV7-9 to TRBJ2-7, with D perhaps matching TRBD2 (5 bases). The specimen sequenced was naive CD8+ T cells from blood. The subset here: CD45RA+ naive T cells. This TCR came from a human donor in good health. The CDR3 loop reads CASSGRTREPYEQYF. The CDR3 region has the DNA TGTGCCAGCAGCGGAAGAACCCGGGAACCCTACGAGCAGTACTTC.